The entry below describes one T cell receptor (beta chain). Time point in this sample: after neoadjuvant nivolumab, at surgical resection. This entry belongs to a study of neoadjuvant anti-PD-1 for oral cavity cancer. CDR3 size: 14 residues. Trimming removed 6 bases from V and 3 bases from J; junction bases left unmatched: 4. CDR1 is MNHEY, CDR2 SVGAGI, per germline. Clones were sequenced by immunoSEQ multiplex PCR, and TCRdb holds only the in-frame ones, with some missing. The repertoire holds over 25,000 clones, with 80% as singletons. This chain uses TRBV6-5 with TRBJ1-5, with 8 bases lining up with TRBD1. The receptor was isolated from a person between 40 and 79 years old with oral cavity squamous cell carcinoma. Sequenced here: PBMCs, sampled after nivolumab (anti-PD-1) treatment. CDR3 nucleotides: TGTGCCAGCAGCAGGGGACAGGCCAATCAGCCCCAGCATTTT. It codes for CASSRGQANQPQHF.